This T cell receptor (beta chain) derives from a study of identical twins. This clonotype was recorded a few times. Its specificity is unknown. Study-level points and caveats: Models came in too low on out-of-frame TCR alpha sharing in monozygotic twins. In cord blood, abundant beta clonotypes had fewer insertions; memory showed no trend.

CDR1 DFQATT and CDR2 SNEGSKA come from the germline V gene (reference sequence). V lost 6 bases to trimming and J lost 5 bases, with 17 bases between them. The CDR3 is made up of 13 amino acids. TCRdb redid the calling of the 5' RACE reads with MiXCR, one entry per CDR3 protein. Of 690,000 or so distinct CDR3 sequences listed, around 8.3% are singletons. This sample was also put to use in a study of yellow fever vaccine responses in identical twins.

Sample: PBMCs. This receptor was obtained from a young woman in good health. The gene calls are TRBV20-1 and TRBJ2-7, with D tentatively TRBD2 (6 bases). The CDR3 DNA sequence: TGCAGTGCCACCCGGGACTTCCTAGACGAGCAGTACTTC. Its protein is CSATRDFLDEQYF.